This TCR beta chain was sequenced in a study of cytomegalovirus exposure and HLA in healthy donors. Assay: immunoSEQ multiplex PCR; the TCRdb copy retains only in-frame clones and omits some. The data show tens of thousands of clones, with roughly 80% seen just once and less than 3% held by the top ten. Study-level points and caveats: Subsequent analysis of the 120 or so validation repertoires found a tendency for first-cohort TCR clusters to co-occur. Investigators reported over 150 TCR beta chains as tied to cytomegalovirus. In vitro assays verified that a few CMV-associated chains recognized CMV antigens specifically.

The CDR3 extends over 14 amino acids. CDR1 is MNHNY and CDR2 is SVGAGI in the germline V gene (reference sequence). The V end lost 7 bases, the J end lost 4 bases, and 14 bases lay between the germline ends. To note about this clone: Its specificity is not known.

Sequencing used PBMCs. The chain combines TRBV6-6 with TRBJ1-5; D is possibly TRBD1 (6 bases). The receptor's source is a man aged 25 to 40 in good health and CMV-seronegative. Written as DNA, the CDR3 is TGTGCCAGCACCCTAACCGACAGGAATCAGCCCCAGCATTTT. Translation gives CASTLTDRNQPQHF.